Sequencing of this TCR beta chain was carried out in a study of T cells in Graves' hyperthyroidism and ophthalmopathy. The sample holds many counts of this clonotype. The antigen is unknown. From RNA transcripts, TCR beta CDR3 regions were amplified. HTBI primers were used for first-round RT-PCR of the TCR CDR3. TCRdb redid the calling of the multiplex PCR reads with MiXCR, one entry per CDR3 protein. The data hold around 660,000 distinct CDR3 sequences, with about 45% observed a single time. Notes on the study in general: Within blood appeared most thyroid clonotypes that had expanded above 0.001. Progression to ophthalmopathy was predicted a median of 6.5 months early.

This sequence was found in an adult man with Graves' disease, either hyperthyroidism or ophthalmopathy (not recorded which). Sequencing used peripheral blood or thyroid tissue (not recorded which).

CDR3 in DNA: TGTGCCATCAACAATGATAGCGGGAACGAGCAGTACTTC. As protein: CAINNDSGNEQYF. This chain links TRBV10-3 with TRBJ2-7; 8 nucleotides line up with TRBD2. V shed 7 bases and J 5 bases; nucleotides not matched to a gene: 7. CDR1 and CDR2 (germline): ENHRY, SYGVKD. This CDR3 comprises 13 residues.